Listed below are T cell receptor beta chains from one sample, sequenced in a study of Siglec-9 on CD8 T cells in melanoma. Assay: immunoSEQ multiplex PCR; the TCRdb copy retains only in-frame clones and omits some. This sample has about 33,000 clones, with around 82% found just once. The sequenced sample consisted of Siglec-9- CD8+ T cells sorted from blood. The receptors originated from a human donor in good health. Each CDR3 is given with its conserved first and last residue. A D gene is named only where the DNA matches it firmly. Size is stated for part of the rows, as once, few or many counts, or as a class when the clone is expanded.

cdr3_length,v_call,d_call,j_call,clone_size,cdr3_aa,cdr3_nt
17,TRBV7-9,-,TRBJ2-7,-,CASSSLPSSRTHYEQYF,TGTGCCAGCAGCTCGTTGCCCTCCTCCAGGACCCACTACGAGCAGTACTTC
13,TRBV5-6,TRBD1,TRBJ1-1,-,CASSGRTGYEAFF,TGTGCCAGCAGCGGAAGGACAGGCTATGAAGCTTTCTTT
15,TRBV28,-,TRBJ2-6,-,CASSARVTGANVLTF,TGTGCCAGCAGCGCCAGAGTTACTGGGGCCAACGTCCTGACTTTC
16,TRBV18,TRBD1,TRBJ2-3,-,CASSPPTGVNTDTQYF,TGTGCCAGCTCACCACCGACAGGGGTCAACACAGATACGCAGTATTTT
13,TRBV5-1,-,TRBJ2-3,-,CASSGVATDTQYF,TGCGCCAGCAGCGGGGTAGCGACAGATACGCAGTATTTT
19,TRBV4-1,-,TRBJ2-5,-,CASSQDYARLDLHQETQYF,TGCGCCAGCAGCCAAGATTATGCTAGGTTAGATCTCCACCAAGAGACCCAGTACTTC
14,TRBV19,-,TRBJ2-7,-,CASSIGSRVYEQYF,TGTGCCAGTAGTATAGGCTCTCGGGTTTACGAGCAGTACTTC
16,TRBV7-8,TRBD2,TRBJ2-7,-,CASSLYGTSGSNEQYF,TGTGCCAGCAGCTTATATGGGACTAGCGGGAGCAACGAGCAGTACTTC
13,TRBV29-1,-,TRBJ2-7,-,CSVESGSSYEQYF,TGCAGCGTTGAATCTGGCAGTTCCTACGAGCAGTACTTC
14,TRBV6-5,TRBD1,TRBJ2-4,-,CASSSGQEVNIQYF,TGTGCCAGCAGTTCTGGACAGGAGGTGAACATTCAGTACTTC
13,TRBV19,-,TRBJ1-1,few,CASTRAGNTEAFF,TGTGCCAGTACCCGGGCAGGGAACACTGAAGCTTTCTTT
13,TRBV6-1,-,TRBJ2-7,-,CASSVTVTYEQYF,TGTGCCAGCAGCGTGACAGTGACCTACGAGCAGTACTTC
14,TRBV19,-,TRBJ2-1,-,CASSYQGSYNEQFF,TGTGCCAGTAGTTATCAGGGCTCCTACAATGAGCAGTTCTTC
14,TRBV28,TRBD2,TRBJ2-3,-,CASSPRTSDDTQYF,TGTGCCAGCAGTCCACGGACTAGCGACGATACGCAGTATTTT
14,TRBV9,TRBD1,TRBJ2-7,-,CASSVGDSSYEQYF,TGTGCCAGCAGCGTAGGGGACAGCTCCTACGAGCAGTACTTC
16,TRBV6-1,-,TRBJ2-3,-,CASSDPKWGGTDTQYF,TGTGCCAGCAGTGACCCTAAATGGGGGGGCACAGATACGCAGTATTTT
15,TRBV10-3,-,TRBJ2-7,-,CAISEPGASPYEQYF,TGTGCCATCAGTGAGCCCGGGGCCTCTCCCTACGAGCAGTACTTC
16,TRBV15,TRBD1,TRBJ1-2,once,CATSRRTGLGDYGYTF,TGTGCCACCAGCAGAAGGACAGGCCTGGGGGACTATGGCTACACCTTC
14,TRBV27,-,TRBJ2-7,few,CASSLFPSTYEQYF,TGTGCCAGCAGTTTATTTCCAAGCACCTACGAGCAGTACTTC
13,TRBV6-5,-,TRBJ1-3,-,CASSYSSGNTIYF,TGTGCCAGCAGTTACTCGTCCGGAAACACCATATATTTT
12,TRBV29-1,-,TRBJ1-1,-,CSGRGLNTEAFF,TGCAGCGGCCGGGGATTGAACACTGAAGCTTTCTTT
13,TRBV6-5,-,TRBJ2-2,-,CASGTGNTGELFF,TGTGCCAGCGGAACCGGGAACACCGGGGAGCTGTTTTTT
15,TRBV4-1,TRBD2,TRBJ2-7,-,CASSQAGGRAREQYF,TGCGCCAGCAGCCAAGCGGGCGGGAGGGCCCGGGAGCAGTACTTC
15,TRBV27,TRBD1,TRBJ2-1,once,CASSFQTGGYGGQFF,TGTGCCAGCAGTTTCCAGACAGGGGGCTATGGAGGGCAGTTCTTC
13,TRBV7-9,TRBD1,TRBJ2-7,once,CASSLQGDYEQYF,TGTGCCAGCAGCCTACAGGGGGACTACGAGCAGTACTTC
16,TRBV11-3,-,TRBJ2-2,once,CASSWPYGAGTGELFF,TGTGCCAGCAGCTGGCCCTACGGGGCTGGCACCGGGGAGCTGTTTTTT
15,TRBV18,-,TRBJ1-3,-,CASSWEFSSGNTIYF,TGTGCCAGCTCATGGGAGTTCAGCTCTGGAAACACCATATATTTT
14,TRBV5-1,-,TRBJ1-1,few,CATADGIMNTEAFF,TGCGCCACCGCGGACGGGATCATGAACACTGAAGCTTTCTTT
16,TRBV27,TRBD1,TRBJ1-1,-,CASSLDDRAMNTEAFF,TGTGCCAGCAGTTTAGATGACAGGGCAATGAACACTGAAGCTTTCTTT
13,TRBV10-3,-,TRBJ2-5,once,CAISDGPGETQYF,TGTGCCATCAGCGATGGGCCGGGAGAGACCCAGTACTTC
12,TRBV7-9,-,TRBJ1-1,-,CASSERDTEAFF,TGTGCCAGCAGCGAACGGGACACTGAAGCTTTCTTT
17,TRBV5-1,TRBD2,TRBJ2-7,-,CASSWKGLAESSYEQYF,TGCGCCAGCAGCTGGAAGGGGCTAGCGGAAAGCTCCTACGAGCAGTACTTC
11,TRBV28,-,TRBJ2-7,-,CASSFKYEQYF,TGTGCCAGCAGTTTCAAGTACGAGCAGTACTTC
11,TRBV13,-,TRBJ1-1,few,CASSPSTEAFF,TGTGCCAGCAGCCCGAGCACTGAAGCTTTCTTT